This T cell receptor beta chain was recovered during a study of naive and memory T cell subsets. Study-wide findings and caveats: Over 85% of naive TCR sequences appeared only once, unlike memory subsets.

This clonotype was counted ten times or more. What it recognizes is unknown. CMV status came from CD4+ IFNgamma after overnight CMV lysate stimulation. The CDR3 sequence is 13 residues long. In germline, CDR1 is GTSNPN, CDR2 SVGIG (reference sequence). V gave up 3 bases and J gave up 8 bases, with 16 bases separating them. An equimolar mix of two oligonucleotides served as the beta constant-region primer for TRBC1 and TRBC2. TCRdb itself ran the UMI-ligation and nested PCR reads through MiXCR, one entry per CDR3 protein. The sample includes tens of thousands of distinct CDR3 sequences, 7% of them seen just once.

Sequenced sample: central memory CD4+ T cells from blood. The chain combines TRBV30 with TRBJ1-2; D is perhaps TRBD1 (6 bases). The clonotype was recovered from a human donor in good health. As DNA, the CDR3 is TGTGCCTGGAGCCTACCAGGGGCGGAGGGCTACACCTTC. This gives the protein CAWSLPGAEGYTF.